This TCR beta chain was captured by sequencing in a study of shared clonotypes between healthy human individuals. Positively selected for CCR7, the CD45RO-negative cells used as naive CD8 cells excluded terminally differentiated effector memory CD45RA+ cells. Libraries were prepared by immunoSEQ multiplex PCR; TCRdb keeps only in-frame clonotypes and omits some of them. This table holds 2 million or so clones, 85% to 95% found once. CDR3 length equals 10 residues. CDR1 is GTSNPN, CDR2 SVGIG, per germline (reference sequence). Trimming pared 0 bases from V and 5 bases from J, leaving 2 bases between. In regard to this clone: Other DNA sequences in the sample encode the same CDR3.

The TCR comes from a man between 18 and 35 years old in good health. Material: naive CD8+ T cells sorted from blood. This chain uses TRBV30 with TRBJ2-7; D gene ambiguous. CDR3 residues: CAWSVNEQYF. As DNA, the CDR3 is TGTGCCTGGAGTGTGAACGAGCAGTACTTC.